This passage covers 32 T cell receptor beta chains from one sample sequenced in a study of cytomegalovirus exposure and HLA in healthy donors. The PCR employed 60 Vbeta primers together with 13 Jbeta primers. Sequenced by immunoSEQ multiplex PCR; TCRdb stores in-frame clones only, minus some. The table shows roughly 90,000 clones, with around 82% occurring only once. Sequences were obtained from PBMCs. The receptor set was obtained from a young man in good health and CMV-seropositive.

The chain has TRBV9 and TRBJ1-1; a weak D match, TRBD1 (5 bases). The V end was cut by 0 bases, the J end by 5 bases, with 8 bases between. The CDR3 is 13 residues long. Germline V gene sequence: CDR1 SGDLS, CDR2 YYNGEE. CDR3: CASSVEGYTEAFF. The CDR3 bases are TGTGCCAGCAGCGTAGAGGGGTATACTGAAGCTTTCTTT. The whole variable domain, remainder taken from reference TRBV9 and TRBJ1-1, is DSGVTQTPKHLITATGQRVTLRCSPRSGDLSVYWYQQSLDQGLQFLIQYYNGEERAKGNILERFSAQQFPDLHSELNLSSLELGDSALYFCASSVEGYTEAFFGQGTRLTVV.

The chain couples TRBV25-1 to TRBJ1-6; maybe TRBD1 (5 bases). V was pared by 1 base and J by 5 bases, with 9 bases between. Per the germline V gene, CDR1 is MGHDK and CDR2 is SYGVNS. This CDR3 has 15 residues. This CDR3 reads CASSESGGDNSPLHF. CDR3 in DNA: TGTGCCAGCAGTGAATCGGGAGGGGATAATTCACCCCTCCACTTT.

As DNA, the CDR3 is TGTGCCAGCAGACCGGGACAGGGGGACACCGGGGAGCTGTTTTTT. This encodes CASRPGQGDTGELFF. V and J are TRBV6-4 and TRBJ2-2, with 11 bases identical to TRBD1. The CDR3 runs to 15 residues. Per germline, CDR1 MRHNA and CDR2 SNTAGT. V shed 6 bases, J shed 3 bases, and the junction held 3 bases outside the gene matches.

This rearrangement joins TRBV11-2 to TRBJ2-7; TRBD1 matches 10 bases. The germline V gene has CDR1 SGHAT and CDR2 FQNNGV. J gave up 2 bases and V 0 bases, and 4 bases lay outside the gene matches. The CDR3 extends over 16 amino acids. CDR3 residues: CASSLEPGQGPYEQYF. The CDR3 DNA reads TGTGCCAGCAGCTTAGAGCCGGGACAGGGGCCCTACGAGCAGTACTTC.

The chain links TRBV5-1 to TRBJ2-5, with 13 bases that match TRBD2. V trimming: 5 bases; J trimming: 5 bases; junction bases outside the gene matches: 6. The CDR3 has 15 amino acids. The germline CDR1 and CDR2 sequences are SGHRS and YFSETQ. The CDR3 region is CASRGLAGEAETQYF. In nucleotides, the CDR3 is TGCGCCAGCAGAGGACTAGCGGGAGAGGCGGAGACCCAGTACTTC.

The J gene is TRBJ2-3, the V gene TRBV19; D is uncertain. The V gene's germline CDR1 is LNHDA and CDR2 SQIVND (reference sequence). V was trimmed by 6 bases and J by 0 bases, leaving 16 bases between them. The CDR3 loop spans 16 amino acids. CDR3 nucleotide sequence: TGTGCCAGTAGCAGTCTTGGGCCGCCTAGCACAGATACGCAGTATTTT. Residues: CASSSLGPPSTDTQYF.

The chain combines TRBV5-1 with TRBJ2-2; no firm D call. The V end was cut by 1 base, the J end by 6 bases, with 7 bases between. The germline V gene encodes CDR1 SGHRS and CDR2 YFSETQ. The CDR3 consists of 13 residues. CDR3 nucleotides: TGCGCCAGCAGCTTGTCTGGGCCCGGGGAGCTGTTTTTT. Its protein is CASSLSGPGELFF. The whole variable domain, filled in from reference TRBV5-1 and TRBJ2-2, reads KAGVTQTPRYLIKTRGQQVTLSCSPISGHRSVSWYQQTPGQGLQFLFEYFSETQRNKGNFPGRFSGRQFSNSRSEMNVSTLELGDSALYLCASSLSGPGELFFGEGSRLTVL.

The chain's CDR3 is CASSPRDPTPDYEQYF. The CDR3, as DNA: TGTGCCAGCAGCCCGAGGGATCCCACCCCGGATTACGAGCAGTACTTC. This chain joins TRBV7-9 and TRBJ2-7; a possible D gene is TRBD2 (5 bases). This CDR3 spans 16 amino acids. V was shortened by 5 bases and J by 4 bases, with 21 bases between the two germline ends. Germline CDR1 is SEHNR and CDR2 is FQNEAQ (reference sequence).

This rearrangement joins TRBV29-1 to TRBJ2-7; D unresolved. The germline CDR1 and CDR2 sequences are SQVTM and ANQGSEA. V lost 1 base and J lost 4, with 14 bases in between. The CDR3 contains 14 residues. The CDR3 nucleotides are TGCAGCGTTGAAGTCCCCCTGTCTCCGTACGAGCAGTACTTC. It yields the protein CSVEVPLSPYEQYF.

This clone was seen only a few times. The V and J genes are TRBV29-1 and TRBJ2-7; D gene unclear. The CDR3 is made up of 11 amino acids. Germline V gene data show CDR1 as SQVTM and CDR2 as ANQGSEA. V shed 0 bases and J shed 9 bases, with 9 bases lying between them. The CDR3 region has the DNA TGCAGCGTTGAAGACCCCCCACTGCAGTACTTC. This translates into CSVEDPPLQYF.

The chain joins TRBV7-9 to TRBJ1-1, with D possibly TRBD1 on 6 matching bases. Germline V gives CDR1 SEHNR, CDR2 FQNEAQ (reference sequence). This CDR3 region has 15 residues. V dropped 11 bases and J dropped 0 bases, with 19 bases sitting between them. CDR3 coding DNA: TGTGCCGAGGGGGGGGGCAGCGGTATGAACACTGAAGCTTTCTTT. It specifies CAEGGGSGMNTEAFF.

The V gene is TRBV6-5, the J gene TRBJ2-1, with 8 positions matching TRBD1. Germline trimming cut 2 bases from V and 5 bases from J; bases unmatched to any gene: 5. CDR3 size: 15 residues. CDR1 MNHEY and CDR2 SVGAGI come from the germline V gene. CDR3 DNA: TGTGCCAGCAGTTACGTCAGGGGGCCGCACAATGAGCAGTTCTTC. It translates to CASSYVRGPHNEQFF.

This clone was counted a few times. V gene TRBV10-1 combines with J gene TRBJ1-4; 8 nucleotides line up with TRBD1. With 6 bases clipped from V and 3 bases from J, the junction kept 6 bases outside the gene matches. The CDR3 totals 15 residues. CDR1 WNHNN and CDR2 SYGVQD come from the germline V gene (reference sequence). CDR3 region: CASSLGQASNEKLFF. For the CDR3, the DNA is TGCGCCAGCAGCTTGGGACAGGCTTCTAATGAAAAACTGTTTTTT.

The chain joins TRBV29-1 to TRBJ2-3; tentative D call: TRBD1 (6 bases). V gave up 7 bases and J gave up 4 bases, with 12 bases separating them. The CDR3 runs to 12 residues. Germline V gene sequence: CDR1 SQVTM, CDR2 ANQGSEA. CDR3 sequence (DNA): TGCAGCGCCACACAGGGTGCAGATACGCAGTATTTT. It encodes CSATQGADTQYF.

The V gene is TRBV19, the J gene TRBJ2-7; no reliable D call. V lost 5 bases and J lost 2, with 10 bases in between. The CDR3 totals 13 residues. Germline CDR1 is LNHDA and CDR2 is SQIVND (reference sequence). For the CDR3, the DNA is TGTGCCAGTAGTCCGGGTAATCCCTACGAGCAGTACTTC. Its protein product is CASSPGNPYEQYF.

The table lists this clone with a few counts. The CDR3 DNA reads as TGCGCCAGCAGTGAGTCGAGGGGGTTAACTGAAGCTTTCTTT. It codes for CASSESRGLTEAFF. This chain joins TRBV10-2 and TRBJ1-1; maybe TRBD1 (6 bases). The CDR3 loop spans 14 amino acids. Germline lookup yields CDR1 WSHSY and CDR2 SAAADI. V lost 0 bases and J lost 5, with 10 bases in between.

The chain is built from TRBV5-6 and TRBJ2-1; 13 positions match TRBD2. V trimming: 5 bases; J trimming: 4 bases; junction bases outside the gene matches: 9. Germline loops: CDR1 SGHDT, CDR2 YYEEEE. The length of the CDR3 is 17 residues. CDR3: CASSRRTSGRTYNEQFF. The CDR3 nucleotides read TGTGCCAGCAGTAGGAGGACTAGCGGGAGAACATACAATGAGCAGTTCTTC.

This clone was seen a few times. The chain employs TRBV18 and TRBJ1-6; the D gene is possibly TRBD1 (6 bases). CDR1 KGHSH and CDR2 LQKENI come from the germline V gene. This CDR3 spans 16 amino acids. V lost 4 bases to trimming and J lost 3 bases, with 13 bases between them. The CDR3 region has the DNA TGTGCCAGCTCACGGACAGACTCATTCTATAATTCACCCCTCCACTTT. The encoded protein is CASSRTDSFYNSPLHF.

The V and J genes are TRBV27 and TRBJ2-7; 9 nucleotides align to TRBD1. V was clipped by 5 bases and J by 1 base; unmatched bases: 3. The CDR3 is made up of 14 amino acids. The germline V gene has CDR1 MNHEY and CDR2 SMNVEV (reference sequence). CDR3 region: CASSRDRVSYEQYF. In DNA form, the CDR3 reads TGTGCCAGCAGTAGGGACAGGGTATCCTACGAGCAGTACTTC.

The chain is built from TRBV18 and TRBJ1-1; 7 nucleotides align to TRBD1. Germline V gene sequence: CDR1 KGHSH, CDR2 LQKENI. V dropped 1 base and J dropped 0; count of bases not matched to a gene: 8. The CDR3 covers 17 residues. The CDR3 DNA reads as TGTGCCAGCTCACCACTTTTTAGAGGGGGCATGAACACTGAAGCTTTCTTT. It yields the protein CASSPLFRGGMNTEAFF.

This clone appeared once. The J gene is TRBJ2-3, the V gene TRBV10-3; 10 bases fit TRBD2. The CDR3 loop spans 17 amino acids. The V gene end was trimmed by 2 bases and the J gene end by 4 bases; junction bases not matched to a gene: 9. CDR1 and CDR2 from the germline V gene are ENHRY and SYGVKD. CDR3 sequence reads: CAISEGLAGDTPDTQYF. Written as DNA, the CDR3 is TGTGCCATCAGTGAGGGGCTAGCGGGAGATACCCCAGATACGCAGTATTTT.

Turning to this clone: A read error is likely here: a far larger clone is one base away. The CDR3 sequence is CASSQDFSGANVLTF. The DNA of the CDR3 is TGTGCCAGCAGCCAAGACTTTTCTGGGGCCAACGTCCTGACTTTC. The V and J genes are TRBV7-2 and TRBJ2-6, with D unresolved. The CDR3 has 15 residues. Germline V gene data show CDR1 as SGHTA and CDR2 as FQGNSA. Trimming stripped 5 bases from V and 1 base from J, with 9 bases between.

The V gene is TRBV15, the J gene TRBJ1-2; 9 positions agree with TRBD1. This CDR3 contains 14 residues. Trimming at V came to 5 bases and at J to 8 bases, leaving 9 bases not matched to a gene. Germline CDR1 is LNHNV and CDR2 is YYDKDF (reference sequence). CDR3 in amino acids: CATSPQQGALGYTF. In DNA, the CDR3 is TGTGCCACCAGCCCTCAACAGGGGGCTCTAGGCTACACCTTC. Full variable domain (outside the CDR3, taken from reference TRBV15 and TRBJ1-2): DAMVIQNPRYQVTQFGKPVTLSCSQTLNHNVMYWYQQKSSQAPKLLFHYYDKDFNNEADTPDNFQSRRPNTSFCFLDIRSPGLGDTAMYLCATSPQQGALGYTFGSGTRLTVV.

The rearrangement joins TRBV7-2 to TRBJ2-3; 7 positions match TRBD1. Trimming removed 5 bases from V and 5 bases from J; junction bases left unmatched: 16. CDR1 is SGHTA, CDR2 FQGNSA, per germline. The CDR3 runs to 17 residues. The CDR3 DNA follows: TGTGCCAGCAGCGGAACAGGGGTTGCGTTAGCCGGAGATACGCAGTATTTT. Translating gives CASSGTGVALAGDTQYF.

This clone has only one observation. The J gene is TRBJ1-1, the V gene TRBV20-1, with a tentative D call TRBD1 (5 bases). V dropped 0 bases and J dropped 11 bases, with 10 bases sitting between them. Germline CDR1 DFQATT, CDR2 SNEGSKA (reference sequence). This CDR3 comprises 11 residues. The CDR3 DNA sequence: TGCAGTGCTAGAGAGGGGGGGACGGCTTTCTTT. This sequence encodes CSAREGGTAFF.

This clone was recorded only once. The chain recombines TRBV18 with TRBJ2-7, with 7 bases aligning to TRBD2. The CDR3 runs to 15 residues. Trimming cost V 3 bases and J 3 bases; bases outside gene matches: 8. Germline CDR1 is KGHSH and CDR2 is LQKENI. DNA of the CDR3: TGTGCCAGCTCACCGCGAGGGCGGGAGTACTACGAGCAGTACTTC. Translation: CASSPRGREYYEQYF.

CDR3 nucleotide sequence: TGTGCCAGCAGTTTGGTACTAAGCTCCTACGAGCAGTACTTC. It codes for CASSLVLSSYEQYF. The chain carries TRBV28 and TRBJ2-7; D remains ambiguous. The germline gives CDR1 MDHEN, CDR2 SYDVKM. The length of the CDR3 is 14 residues. Trimming cost V 3 bases and J 0 bases, with 9 bases left between them. Supplemented by reference TRBV28 and TRBJ2-7, the full variable domain reads DVKVTQSSRYLVKRTGEKVFLECVQDMDHENMFWYRQDPGLGLRLIYFSYDVKMKEKGDIPEGYSVSREKKERFSLILESASTNQTSMYLCASSLVLSSYEQYFGPGTRLTVT.

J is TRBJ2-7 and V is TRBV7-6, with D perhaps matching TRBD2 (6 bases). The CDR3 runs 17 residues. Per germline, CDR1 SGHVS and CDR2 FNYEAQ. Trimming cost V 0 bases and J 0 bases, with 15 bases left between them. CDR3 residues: CASSLAGGGPSSYEQYF. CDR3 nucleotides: TGTGCCAGCAGCTTAGCTGGGGGAGGCCCAAGCTCCTACGAGCAGTACTTC.

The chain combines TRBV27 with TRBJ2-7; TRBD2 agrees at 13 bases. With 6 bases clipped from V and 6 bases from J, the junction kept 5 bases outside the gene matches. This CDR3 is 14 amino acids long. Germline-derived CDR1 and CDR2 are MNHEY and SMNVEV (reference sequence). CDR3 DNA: TGTGCCAGCAGCAGGACTAGCGGGAGACGCGAGCAGTACTTC. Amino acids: CASSRTSGRREQYF.

The CDR3 is CATSPRGAENSPLHF. The DNA for the CDR3 is TGTGCCACCAGCCCCCGGGGGGCGGAAAATTCACCCCTCCACTTT. The chain employs TRBV15 and TRBJ1-6; maybe TRBD1 (6 bases). V gave up 5 bases and J gave up 7 bases, with 15 bases separating them. CDR1 is LNHNV, CDR2 YYDKDF, per germline (reference sequence). This CDR3 is 15 amino acids long.

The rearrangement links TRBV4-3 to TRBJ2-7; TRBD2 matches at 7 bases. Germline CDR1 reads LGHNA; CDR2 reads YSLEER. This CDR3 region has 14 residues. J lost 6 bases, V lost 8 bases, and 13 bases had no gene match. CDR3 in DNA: TGCGCCAGCTCTACTATTGGACTAGACGGCGAGCAGTACTTC. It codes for CASSTIGLDGEQYF.

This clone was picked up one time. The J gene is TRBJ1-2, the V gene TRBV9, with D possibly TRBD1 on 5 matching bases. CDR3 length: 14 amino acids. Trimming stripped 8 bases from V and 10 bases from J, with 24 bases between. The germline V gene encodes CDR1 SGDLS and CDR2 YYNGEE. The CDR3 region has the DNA TGTGCCAGTACCTCGATGTGGGGCCTAGAAAACTACACCTTC. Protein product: CASTSMWGLENYTF.